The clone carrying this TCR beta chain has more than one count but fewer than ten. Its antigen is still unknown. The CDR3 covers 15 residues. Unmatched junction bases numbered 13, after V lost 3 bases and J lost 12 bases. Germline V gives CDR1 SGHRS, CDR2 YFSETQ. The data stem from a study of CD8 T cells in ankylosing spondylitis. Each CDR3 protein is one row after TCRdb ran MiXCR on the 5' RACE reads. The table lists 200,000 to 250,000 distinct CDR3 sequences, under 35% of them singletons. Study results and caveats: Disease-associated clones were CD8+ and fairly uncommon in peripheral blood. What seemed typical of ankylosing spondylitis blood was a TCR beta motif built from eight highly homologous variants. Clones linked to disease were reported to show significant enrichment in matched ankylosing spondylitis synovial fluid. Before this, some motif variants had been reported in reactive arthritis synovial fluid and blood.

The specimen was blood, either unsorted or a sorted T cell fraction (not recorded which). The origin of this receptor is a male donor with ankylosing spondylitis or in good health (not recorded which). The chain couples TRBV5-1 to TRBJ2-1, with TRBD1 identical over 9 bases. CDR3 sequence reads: CASSSGTGRSSGQFF. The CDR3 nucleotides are TGCGCCAGCAGCTCAGGGACAGGGCGGTCATCGGGGCAGTTCTTC.